These T cell receptor beta chains were read from a single sample in a study of blood T cells in healthy people across ages. Using its own MiXCR run on the 5' RACE reads, TCRdb lists one record per CDR3 protein. The sample has more than 1,000,000 distinct CDR3 sequences, approximately 25% seen once. In addition, the sample was reused for a study of T cells of mothers and their children.

Sequencing used blood. The origin of the receptors is a girl aged 2-10 years in good health. Each CDR3 is given with its conserved first and last residue. A D gene is named only where the DNA matches it firmly. Only part of the rows carry a size: once, few, many, or a class if the clone is expanded.

TRBV6-5	TRBD2	.	TRBJ2-7	CASRRASGVYEQYF	TGTGCCAGCAGAAGAGCTAGCGGGGTCTACGAGCAGTACTTC
TRBV7-3	TRBD1	few	TRBJ2-2	CASSRTGGYTGELFF	TGTGCCAGCAGCCGGACAGGGGGGTACACCGGGGAGCTGTTTTTT
TRBV4-3	.	.	TRBJ2-1	CASSQDLIASSYNEQFF	TGCGCCAGCAGCCAAGATTTGATTGCTAGCTCCTACAATGAGCAGTTCTTC
TRBV29-1	.	.	TRBJ2-7	CSVESYRTETYEQYF	TGCAGCGTTGAAAGTTATAGGACAGAGACCTACGAGCAGTACTTC
TRBV6-1	.	few	TRBJ2-7	CASSPKMGGGVEQYF	TGTGCCAGCAGCCCGAAGATGGGAGGAGGAGTCGAGCAGTACTTC
TRBV12-3/TRBV12-4	TRBD1	.	TRBJ1-2	CASSPDRDREGYTF	TGTGCCAGCAGCCCCGACCGGGACAGGGAAGGCTACACCTTC
TRBV5-5	.	few	TRBJ1-2	CASGLTDNYGYTF	TGTGCCAGCGGATTGACAGACAACTATGGCTACACCTTC
TRBV4-1	.	.	TRBJ2-5	CASSTEGNPETQYF	TGCGCCAGCAGCACCGAGGGTAATCCGGAGACCCAGTACTTC
TRBV6-1	.	.	TRBJ1-5	CASSELLQPQHF	TGTGCCAGCAGTGAACTCTTGCAGCCCCAGCATTTT
TRBV5-6	TRBD2	few	TRBJ2-7	CASSSVAGDPSYEQYF	TGTGCCAGCAGCTCAGTAGCGGGAGACCCCTCCTACGAGCAGTACTTC
TRBV29-1	.	.	TRBJ2-2	CSAQESGELFF	TGCAGCGCGCAGGAGTCGGGGGAGCTGTTTTTT
TRBV5-4	.	few	TRBJ1-3	CASSSRPGDTIYF	TGTGCCAGCAGCTCGCGACCGGGGGACACCATATATTTT
TRBV7-9	TRBD1	few	TRBJ1-1	CASSFQRDSEAFF	TGTGCCAGCAGTTTTCAACGGGACAGCGAAGCTTTCTTT
TRBV4-1	.	few	TRBJ1-2	CASSQDRVINYGYTF	TGCGCCAGCAGCCAAGATCGGGTTATTAACTATGGCTACACCTTC
TRBV7-2	.	.	TRBJ2-3	CASSLSRQADTQYF	TGTGCCAGCAGCTTAAGTAGACAGGCAGATACGCAGTATTTT
TRBV4-1	.	few	TRBJ2-2	CASSHHGTLAGELFF	TGCGCCAGCAGCCATCACGGTACTCTCGCCGGGGAGCTGTTTTTT
TRBV7-9	.	few	TRBJ2-2	CASCWGGTLNTGELFF	TGTGCCAGCTGCTGGGGAGGAACCTTAAACACCGGGGAGCTGTTTTTT
TRBV6-1	.	few	TRBJ2-1	CASSDRGPEQFF	TGTGCCAGCAGTGATCGGGGACCCGAGCAGTTCTTC